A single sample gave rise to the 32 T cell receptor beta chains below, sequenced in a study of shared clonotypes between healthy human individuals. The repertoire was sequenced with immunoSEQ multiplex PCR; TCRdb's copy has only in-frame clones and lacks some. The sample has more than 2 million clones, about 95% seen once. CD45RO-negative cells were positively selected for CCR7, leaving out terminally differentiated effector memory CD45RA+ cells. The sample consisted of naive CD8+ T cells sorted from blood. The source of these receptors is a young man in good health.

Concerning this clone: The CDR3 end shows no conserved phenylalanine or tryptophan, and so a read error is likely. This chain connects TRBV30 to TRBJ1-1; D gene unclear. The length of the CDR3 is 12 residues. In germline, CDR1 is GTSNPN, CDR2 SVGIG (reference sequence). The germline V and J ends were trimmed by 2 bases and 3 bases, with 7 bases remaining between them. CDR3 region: CAWSRPYTEAFI. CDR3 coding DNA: TGTGCCTGGAGTAGGCCCTACACTGAAGCTTTCATT.

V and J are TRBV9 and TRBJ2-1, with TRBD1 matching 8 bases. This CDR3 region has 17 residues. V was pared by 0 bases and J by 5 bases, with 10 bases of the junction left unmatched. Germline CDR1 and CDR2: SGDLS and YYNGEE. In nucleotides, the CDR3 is TGTGCCAGCAGCGTAGGATCCCCAGGGGGCATCAACAATGAGCAGTTCTTC. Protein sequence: CASSVGSPGGINNEQFF. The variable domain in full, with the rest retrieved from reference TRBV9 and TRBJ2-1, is DSGVTQTPKHLITATGQRVTLRCSPRSGDLSVYWYQQSLDQGLQFLIQYYNGEERAKGNILERFSAQQFPDLHSELNLSSLELGDSALYFCASSVGSPGGINNEQFFGPGTRLTVL.

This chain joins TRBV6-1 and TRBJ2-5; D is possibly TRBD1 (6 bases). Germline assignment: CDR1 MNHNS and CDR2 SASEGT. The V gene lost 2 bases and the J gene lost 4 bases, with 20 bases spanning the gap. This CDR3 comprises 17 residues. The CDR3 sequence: CASSESRWLQGGETQYF. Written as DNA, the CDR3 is TGTGCCAGCAGTGAATCGAGATGGCTACAGGGTGGAGAGACCCAGTACTTC.

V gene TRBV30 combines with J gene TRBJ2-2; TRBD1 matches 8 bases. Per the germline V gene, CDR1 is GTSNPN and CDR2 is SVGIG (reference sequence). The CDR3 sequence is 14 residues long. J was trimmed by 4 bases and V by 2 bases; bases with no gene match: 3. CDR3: CAWSWTGITGELFF. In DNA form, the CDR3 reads TGTGCCTGGAGTTGGACAGGGATCACCGGGGAGCTGTTTTTT. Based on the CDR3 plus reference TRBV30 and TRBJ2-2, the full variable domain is SQTIHQWPATLVQPVGSPLSLECTVEGTSNPNLYWYRQAAGRGLQLLFYSVGIGQISSEVPQNLSASRPQDRQFILSSKKLLLSDSGFYLCAWSWTGITGELFFGEGSRLTVL.

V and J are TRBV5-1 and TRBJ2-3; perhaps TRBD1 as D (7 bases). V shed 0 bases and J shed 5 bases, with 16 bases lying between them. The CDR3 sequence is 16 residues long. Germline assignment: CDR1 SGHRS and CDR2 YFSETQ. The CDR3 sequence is CASSLAEAGGKDTQYF. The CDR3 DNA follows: TGCGCCAGCAGCTTGGCCGAGGCAGGGGGGAAAGATACGCAGTATTTT.

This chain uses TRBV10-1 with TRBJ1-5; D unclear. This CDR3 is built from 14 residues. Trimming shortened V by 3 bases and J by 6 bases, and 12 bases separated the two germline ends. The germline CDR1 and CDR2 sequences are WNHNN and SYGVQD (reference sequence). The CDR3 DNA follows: TGCGCCAGCAGTGACCGGGAAGTTGGTCAGCCCCAGCATTTT. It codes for CASSDREVGQPQHF.

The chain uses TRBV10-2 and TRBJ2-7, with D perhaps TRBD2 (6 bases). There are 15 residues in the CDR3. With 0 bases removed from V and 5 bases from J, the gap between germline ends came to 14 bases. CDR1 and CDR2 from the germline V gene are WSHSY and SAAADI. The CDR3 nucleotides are TGCGCCAGCAGTGAGTCGATCGGGGGTTTCGACGAGCAGTACTTC. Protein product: CASSESIGGFDEQYF.

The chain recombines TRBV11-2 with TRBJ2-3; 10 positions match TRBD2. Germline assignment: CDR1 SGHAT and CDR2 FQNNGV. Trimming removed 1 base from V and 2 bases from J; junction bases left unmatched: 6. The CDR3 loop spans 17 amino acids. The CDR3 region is CASSLVLAGADTDTQYF. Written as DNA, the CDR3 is TGTGCCAGCAGCTTAGTCCTAGCGGGAGCTGACACAGATACGCAGTATTTT.

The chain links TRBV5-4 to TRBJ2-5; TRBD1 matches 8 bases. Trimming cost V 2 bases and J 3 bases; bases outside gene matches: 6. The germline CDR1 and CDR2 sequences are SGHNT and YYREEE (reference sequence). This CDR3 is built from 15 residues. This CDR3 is CASSFLVDREETQYF. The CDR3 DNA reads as TGTGCCAGCAGCTTCCTTGTGGACAGGGAAGAGACCCAGTACTTC. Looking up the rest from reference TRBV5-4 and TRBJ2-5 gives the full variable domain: ETGVTQSPTHLIKTRGQQVTLRCSSQSGHNTVSWYQQALGQGPQFIFQYYREEENGRGNFPPRFSGLQFPNYSSELNVNALELDDSALYLCASSFLVDREETQYFGPGTRLLVL.

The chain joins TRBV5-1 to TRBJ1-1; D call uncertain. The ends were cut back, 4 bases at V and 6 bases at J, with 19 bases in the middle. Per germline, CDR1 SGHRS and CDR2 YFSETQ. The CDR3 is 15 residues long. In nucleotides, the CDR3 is TGCGCCAGCAGCCCCGATCAACCGCGTATCGCTGAAGCTTTCTTT. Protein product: CASSPDQPRIAEAFF. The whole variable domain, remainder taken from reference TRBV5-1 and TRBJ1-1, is KAGVTQTPRYLIKTRGQQVTLSCSPISGHRSVSWYQQTPGQGLQFLFEYFSETQRNKGNFPGRFSGRQFSNSRSEMNVSTLELGDSALYLCASSPDQPRIAEAFFGQGTRLTVV.

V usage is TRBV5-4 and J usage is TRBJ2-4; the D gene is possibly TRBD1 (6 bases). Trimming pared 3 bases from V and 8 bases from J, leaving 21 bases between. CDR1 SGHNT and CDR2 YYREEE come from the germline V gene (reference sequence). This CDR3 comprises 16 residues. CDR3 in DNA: TGTGCCAGCAGCTATTTTACAGTGGGGGCCGCGGACATTCAGTACTTC. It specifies CASSYFTVGAADIQYF.

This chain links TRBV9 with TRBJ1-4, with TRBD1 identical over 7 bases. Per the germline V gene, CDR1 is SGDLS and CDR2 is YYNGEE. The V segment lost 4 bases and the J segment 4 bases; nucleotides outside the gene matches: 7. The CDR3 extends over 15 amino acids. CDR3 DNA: TGTGCCAGCAGCCCAGGGACAGCGAATAATGAAAAACTGTTTTTT. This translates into CASSPGTANNEKLFF.

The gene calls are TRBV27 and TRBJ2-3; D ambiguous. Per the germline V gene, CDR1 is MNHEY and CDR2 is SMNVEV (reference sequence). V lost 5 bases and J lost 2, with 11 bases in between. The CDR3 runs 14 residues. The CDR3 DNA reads TGTGCCAGCAGTCCAACGGCAAACACAGATACGCAGTATTTT. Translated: CASSPTANTDTQYF.

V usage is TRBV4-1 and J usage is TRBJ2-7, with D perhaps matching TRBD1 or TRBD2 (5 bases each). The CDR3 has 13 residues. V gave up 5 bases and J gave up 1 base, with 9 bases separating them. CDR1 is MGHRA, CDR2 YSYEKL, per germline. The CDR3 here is CASSWDPSYEQYF. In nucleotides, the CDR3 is TGCGCCAGCAGCTGGGACCCTTCCTACGAGCAGTACTTC.

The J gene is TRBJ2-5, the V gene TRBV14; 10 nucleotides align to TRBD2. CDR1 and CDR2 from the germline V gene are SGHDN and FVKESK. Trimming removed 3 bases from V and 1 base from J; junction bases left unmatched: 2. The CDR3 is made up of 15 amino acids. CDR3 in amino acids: CASSQRLAGQETQYF. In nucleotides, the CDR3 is TGTGCCAGCAGCCAGCGACTAGCGGGCCAAGAGACCCAGTACTTC.

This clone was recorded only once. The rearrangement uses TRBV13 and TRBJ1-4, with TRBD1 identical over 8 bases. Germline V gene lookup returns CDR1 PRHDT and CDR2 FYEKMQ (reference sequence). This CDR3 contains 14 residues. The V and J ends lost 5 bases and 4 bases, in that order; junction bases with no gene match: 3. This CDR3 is CASSPGQDNEKLFF. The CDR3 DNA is TGTGCCAGCAGCCCGGGACAGGATAATGAAAAACTGTTTTTT.

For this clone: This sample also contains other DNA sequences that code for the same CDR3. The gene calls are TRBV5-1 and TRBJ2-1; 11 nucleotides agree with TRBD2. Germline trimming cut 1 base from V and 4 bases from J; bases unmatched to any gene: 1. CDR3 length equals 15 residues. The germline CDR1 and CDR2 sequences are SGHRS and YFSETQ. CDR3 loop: CASSLLAGGYNEQFF. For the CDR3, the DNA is TGCGCCAGCAGCTTGCTAGCGGGAGGATACAATGAGCAGTTCTTC.

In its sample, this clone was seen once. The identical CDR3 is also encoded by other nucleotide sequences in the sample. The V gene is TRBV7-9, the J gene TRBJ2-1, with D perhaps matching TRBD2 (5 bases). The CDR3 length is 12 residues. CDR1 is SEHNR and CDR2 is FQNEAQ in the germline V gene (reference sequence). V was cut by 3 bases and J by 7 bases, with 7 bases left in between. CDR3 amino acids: CASSLTGNEQFF. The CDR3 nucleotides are TGTGCCAGCAGCTTGACGGGAAATGAGCAGTTCTTC.

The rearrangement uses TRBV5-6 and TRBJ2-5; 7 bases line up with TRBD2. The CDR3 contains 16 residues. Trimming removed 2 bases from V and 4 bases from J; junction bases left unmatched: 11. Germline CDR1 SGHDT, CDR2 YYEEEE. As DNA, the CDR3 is TGTGCCAGCAGCTTTACTAGCGCCGGCATGACAGAGACCCAGTACTTC. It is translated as CASSFTSAGMTETQYF.

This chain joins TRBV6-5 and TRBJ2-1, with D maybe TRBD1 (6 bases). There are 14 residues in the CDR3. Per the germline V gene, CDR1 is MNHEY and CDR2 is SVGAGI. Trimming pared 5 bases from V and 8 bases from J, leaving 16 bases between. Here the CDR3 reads CASSVQGREDEQFF. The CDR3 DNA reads TGTGCCAGCAGTGTACAGGGCCGTGAAGATGAGCAGTTCTTC.

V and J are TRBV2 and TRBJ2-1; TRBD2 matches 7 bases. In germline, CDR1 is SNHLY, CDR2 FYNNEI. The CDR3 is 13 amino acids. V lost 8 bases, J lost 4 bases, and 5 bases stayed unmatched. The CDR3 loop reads CASGPAGYNEQFF. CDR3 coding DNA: TGTGCCAGCGGGCCAGCGGGGTACAATGAGCAGTTCTTC.

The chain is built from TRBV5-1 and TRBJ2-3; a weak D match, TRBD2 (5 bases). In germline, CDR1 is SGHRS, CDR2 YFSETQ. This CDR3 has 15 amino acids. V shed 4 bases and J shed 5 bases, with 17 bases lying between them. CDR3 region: CASSPMIGEKDTQYF. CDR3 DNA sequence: TGCGCCAGCAGCCCCATGATCGGGGAAAAAGATACGCAGTATTTT.

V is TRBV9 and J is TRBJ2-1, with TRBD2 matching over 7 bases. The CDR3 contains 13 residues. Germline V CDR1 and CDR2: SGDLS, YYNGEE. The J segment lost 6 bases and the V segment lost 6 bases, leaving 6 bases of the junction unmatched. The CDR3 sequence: CASTPGGGNEQFF. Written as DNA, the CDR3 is TGTGCCAGCACCCCGGGAGGCGGCAATGAGCAGTTCTTC.

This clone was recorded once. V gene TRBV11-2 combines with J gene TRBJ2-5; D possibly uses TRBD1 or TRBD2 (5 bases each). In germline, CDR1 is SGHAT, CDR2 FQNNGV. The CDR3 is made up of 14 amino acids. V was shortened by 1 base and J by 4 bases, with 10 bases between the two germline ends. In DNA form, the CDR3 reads TGTGCCAGCAGCTTAGGTGCAGGGAGAGAGACCCAGTACTTC. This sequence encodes CASSLGAGRETQYF.

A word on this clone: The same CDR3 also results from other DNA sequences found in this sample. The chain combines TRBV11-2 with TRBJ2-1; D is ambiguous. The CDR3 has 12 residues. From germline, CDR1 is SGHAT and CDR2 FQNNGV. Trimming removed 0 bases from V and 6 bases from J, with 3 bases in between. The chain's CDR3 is CASSLEGNEQFF. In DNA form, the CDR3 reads TGTGCCAGCAGCTTAGAGGGCAATGAGCAGTTCTTC.

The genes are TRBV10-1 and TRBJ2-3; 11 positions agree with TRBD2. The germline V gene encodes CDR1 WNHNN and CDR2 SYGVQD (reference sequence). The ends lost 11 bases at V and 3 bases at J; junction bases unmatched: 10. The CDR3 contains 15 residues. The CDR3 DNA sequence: TGCGCCGTCATAGCGGGAGGGGAGAGGACAGATACGCAGTATTTT. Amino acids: CAVIAGGERTDTQYF.

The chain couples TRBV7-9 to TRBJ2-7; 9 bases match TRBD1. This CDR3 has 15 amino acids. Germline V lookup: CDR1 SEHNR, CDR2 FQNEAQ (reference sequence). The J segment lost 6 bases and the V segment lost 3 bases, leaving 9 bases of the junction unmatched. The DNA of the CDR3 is TGTGCCAGCAGCTTTTCGGGGACAGGGCTGGGCGAGCAGTACTTC. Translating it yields CASSFSGTGLGEQYF.

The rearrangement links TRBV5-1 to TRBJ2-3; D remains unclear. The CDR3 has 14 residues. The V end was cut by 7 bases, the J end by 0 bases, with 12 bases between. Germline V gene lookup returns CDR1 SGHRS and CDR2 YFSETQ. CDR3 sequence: CASRWTRSTDTQYF. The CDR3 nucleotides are TGCGCCAGCCGGTGGACGAGAAGCACAGATACGCAGTATTTT.

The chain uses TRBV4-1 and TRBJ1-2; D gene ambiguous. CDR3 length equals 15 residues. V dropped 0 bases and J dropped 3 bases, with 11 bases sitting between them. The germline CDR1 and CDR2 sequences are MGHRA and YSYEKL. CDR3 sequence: CASSQDPLQYYGYTF. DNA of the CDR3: TGCGCCAGCAGCCAAGACCCTCTGCAGTACTATGGCTACACCTTC.

For the CDR3, the DNA is TGTGCCAGCAGTGAAATCGGGACCCTAAGGGAGACCCAGTACTTC. Protein sequence: CASSEIGTLRETQYF. The V call is TRBV2, the J call TRBJ2-5; D is perhaps TRBD1 or TRBD2 (5 bases each). CDR1 is SNHLY and CDR2 is FYNNEI in the germline V gene. The length of the CDR3 is 15 residues. V lost 2 bases, J lost 5 bases, and 15 bases lay in between.

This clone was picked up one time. CDR3 nucleotides: TGTGCCAGCAGAGCTCCAGATAGTGGGTCACCCCTCCACTTT. Residues: CASRAPDSGSPLHF. The chain carries TRBV28 and TRBJ1-6; D is uncertain. V was trimmed by 6 bases and J by 10 bases, leaving 16 bases between them. This CDR3 has 14 amino acids. The germline V gene encodes CDR1 MDHEN and CDR2 SYDVKM.

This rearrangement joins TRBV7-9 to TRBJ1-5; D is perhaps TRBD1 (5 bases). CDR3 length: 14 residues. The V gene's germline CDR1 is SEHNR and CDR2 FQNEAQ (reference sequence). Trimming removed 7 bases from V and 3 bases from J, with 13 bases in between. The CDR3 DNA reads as TGTGCCAGCACCACGACAGATATCAATCAGCCCCAGCATTTT. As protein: CASTTTDINQPQHF.